This TCR beta chain comes out of a study of post-analysis software for immune sequencing data. In the case of this clonotype: Its cognate antigen is unknown.

Unique molecular identifiers featured in each of the TCR beta cDNA libraries. It was from about 1 to 10 million T cells that some 460,000 cDNA molecules came. In TCRdb, the PCR reads were re-called with MiXCR into one record per CDR3 protein. The table shows 600,000 to 700,000 distinct CDR3 sequences, with approximately 60% occurring only once. The CDR3 is made up of 14 amino acids. V lost 3 bases, J lost 11 bases, and 10 bases stayed unmatched. Germline values: CDR1 SGHRS, CDR2 YFSETQ. General study findings and limits: A few TRBV segments (TRBV5-6, TRBV5-1 and TRBV20-1 among them) occurred more frequently in patients than in controls.

What was sequenced was blood. The sequence was collected from a girl aged 2 to 10 with multiple sclerosis. This rearrangement joins TRBV5-1 to TRBJ2-1; 8 nucleotides line up with TRBD1. Written as DNA, the CDR3 is TGCGCCAGCAGCTCCCCGGGACAGGTCGCCAAGCAGTTCTTC. As protein: CASSSPGQVAKQFF.